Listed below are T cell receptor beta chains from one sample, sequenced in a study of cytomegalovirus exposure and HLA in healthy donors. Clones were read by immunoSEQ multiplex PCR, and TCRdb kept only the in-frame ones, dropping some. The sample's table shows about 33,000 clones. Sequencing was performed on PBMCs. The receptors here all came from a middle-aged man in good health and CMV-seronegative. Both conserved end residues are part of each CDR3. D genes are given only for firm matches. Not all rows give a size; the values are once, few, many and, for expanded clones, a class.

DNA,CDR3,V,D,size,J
TGCGCCAGCAGCTTCCAACAGGGAGAAACGCAGTATTTT,CASSFQQGETQYF,TRBV5-1,.,.,TRBJ2-3
TGCGCCAGCAGCTTTATAGCGGGTGGCGCCTACGAGCAGTACTTC,CASSFIAGGAYEQYF,TRBV5-1,TRBD2,.,TRBJ2-7
TGCAGCGTTGAAGCGGGCTACACCTTC,CSVEAGYTF,TRBV29-1,.,.,TRBJ1-2
TGTGCCAGCTCACCATCCCAGGGCCAGGGTCAGCCCCAGCATTTT,CASSPSQGQGQPQHF,TRBV18,.,.,TRBJ1-5
TGTGCCAGCAGCCAAGTGGTAATAGCGGGAGGGGCGAGCACAGATACGCAGTATTTT,CASSQVVIAGGASTDTQYF,TRBV4-2,TRBD2,.,TRBJ2-3
TGTGCCAGCTCACCACGTGAGGGCCAATATGGCTACACCTTC,CASSPREGQYGYTF,TRBV18,.,.,TRBJ1-2
TGCGCCAGCAGCCAATATCCAGGGAATACTGAAGCTTTCTTT,CASSQYPGNTEAFF,TRBV4-1,.,.,TRBJ1-1
TGTGCCAGCAGCGTGCAAGCGGGCCTGGACAATGAGCAGTTCTTC,CASSVQAGLDNEQFF,TRBV9,.,.,TRBJ2-1
TGTGCCAGCAAGGGCAGGGGTTACGAGCAGTACTTC,CASKGRGYEQYF,TRBV2,.,.,TRBJ2-7
TGTGCCAGCTCACCAACCCGGGGGACCAACACTGAAGCTTTCTTT,CASSPTRGTNTEAFF,TRBV18,.,.,TRBJ1-1
TGTGCCAGCAGTGAAGCAGGGGGCTATGGCTACACCTTC,CASSEAGGYGYTF,TRBV9,TRBD1,.,TRBJ1-2
TGTGCCAGCAGCGTAGGGGTGACTAGCGGGAGTTGGAATGAGCAGTTCTTC,CASSVGVTSGSWNEQFF,TRBV9,TRBD2,.,TRBJ2-1
TGTGCCAGCAGCACACCGGGACAGGGGCTCCACGAGCAGTACTTC,CASSTPGQGLHEQYF,TRBV7-9,TRBD1,.,TRBJ2-7
TGTGCCTGGACTAGCGGGGCCCAAGAGACCCAGTACTTC,CAWTSGAQETQYF,TRBV30,TRBD2,.,TRBJ2-5
TGTGCCTGGAGTGGACTAGCGGGGGTGGGGTACTACGAGCAGTACTTC,CAWSGLAGVGYYEQYF,TRBV30,TRBD2,.,TRBJ2-7
TGTGCCAGCAGCCTGACAGTATCCTACGAGCAGTACTTC,CASSLTVSYEQYF,TRBV28,.,.,TRBJ2-7
TGTGCCAGCAGTTCCAGGATCAGGACAGAGACATCCTACGAGCAGTACTTC,CASSSRIRTETSYEQYF,TRBV2,.,.,TRBJ2-7
TGTGCCAGCGGTGCGGGCTCTGGGGCCAACGTCCTGACTTTC,CASGAGSGANVLTF,TRBV7-2,.,.,TRBJ2-6
TGTGCCAGCAGCCAAGTGACAGGGCCCTATGGCTACACCTTC,CASSQVTGPYGYTF,TRBV7-9,TRBD1,.,TRBJ1-2
TGTGCCAGCACCCGGACACCTAACACTGAAGCTTTCTTT,CASTRTPNTEAFF,TRBV28,.,.,TRBJ1-1
TGTGCCAGCAGTAAACAGGGGATGAACACTGAAGCTTTCTTT,CASSKQGMNTEAFF,TRBV6-5,TRBD1,medium-sized,TRBJ1-1
TGTGCCAGCTCACCTGTCGGGTCGGTCACAGATACGCAGTATTTT,CASSPVGSVTDTQYF,TRBV18,.,.,TRBJ2-3
TGTGCCAGCAGCACGGCCGGACAAAGGGATACGCAGTATTTT,CASSTAGQRDTQYF,TRBV5-4,.,.,TRBJ2-3
TGTGCCAGCAGCCTGGGGACTAGCGACTACGAGCAGTACTTC,CASSLGTSDYEQYF,TRBV9,TRBD2,.,TRBJ2-7
TGTGCCAGCAGTCCACCCCGAGGAGTCTCCTACGAGCAGTACTTC,CASSPPRGVSYEQYF,TRBV7-2,.,.,TRBJ2-7
TGCGCCAGCAGCCAAGATTCGGGGGGGGGTCAGCCCCAGCATTTT,CASSQDSGGGQPQHF,TRBV4-3,.,.,TRBJ1-5
TGTGCCAGCAGCCAAGGTACTGGACTAGCCGCCGCGGTGAGGGAGCAGTACTTC,CASSQGTGLAAAVREQYF,TRBV14,TRBD2,.,TRBJ2-7
TGTGCCAGCAGCCGAACAGGGGGCGGGGAGACCCAGTACTTC,CASSRTGGGETQYF,TRBV7-3,TRBD1,.,TRBJ2-5
TGTGCCAGCAGTGACGGGGCTAGCGGGAGTCTAGATACGCAGTATTTT,CASSDGASGSLDTQYF,TRBV6-4,TRBD2,.,TRBJ2-3
TGTGCCAGCTTCCCCCGGGGAGTAGGATTCTACGAGCAGTACTTC,CASFPRGVGFYEQYF,TRBV27,.,.,TRBJ2-7
TGTGCCAGCAGTTACTCAGGGGCCACTGAAGCTTTCTTT,CASSYSGATEAFF,TRBV6-6,.,.,TRBJ1-1
TGCGCCAGCAGCCAAGATGGCCGGGACAGGGGACCGTATTTT,CASSQDGRDRGPYF,TRBV4-1,TRBD1,.,TRBJ2-3
TGTGCCTGGGAGCGGGTCTCGGAGGACTATGGCTACACCTTC,CAWERVSEDYGYTF,TRBV30,.,.,TRBJ1-2